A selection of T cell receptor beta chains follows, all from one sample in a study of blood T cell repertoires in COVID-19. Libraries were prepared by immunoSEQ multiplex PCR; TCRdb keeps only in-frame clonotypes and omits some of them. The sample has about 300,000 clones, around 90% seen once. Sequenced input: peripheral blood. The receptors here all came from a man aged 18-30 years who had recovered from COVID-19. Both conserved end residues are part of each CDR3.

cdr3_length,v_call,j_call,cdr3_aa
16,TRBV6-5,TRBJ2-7,CASSYWTGGSTYEQYF
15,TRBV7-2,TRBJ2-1,CASSLGVTGTSEQFF
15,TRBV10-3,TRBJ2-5,CAISVSAGGQETQYF
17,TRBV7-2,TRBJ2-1,CASSPMREAPSYNEQFF
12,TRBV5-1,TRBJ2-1,CASSLARNEQFF
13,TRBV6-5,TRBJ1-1,CASSGWGDTEAFF
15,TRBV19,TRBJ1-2,CASSIGSRGNIGYTF
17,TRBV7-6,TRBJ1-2,CASSLAAGDRDSYGYTF
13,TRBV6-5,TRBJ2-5,CASRETDQETQYF
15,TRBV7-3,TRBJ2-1,CASSSSGTGSNEQFF
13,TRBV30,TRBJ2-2,CAWSVVSPGELFF
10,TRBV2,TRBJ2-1,CASIGGEQFF
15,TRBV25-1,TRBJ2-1,CASSSADRGYNEQFF
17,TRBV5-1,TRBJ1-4,CASSLGRVPPTNEKLFF
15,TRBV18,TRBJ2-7,CASSPQGGLSYEQYF
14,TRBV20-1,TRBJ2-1,CSASRQGQYNEQFF
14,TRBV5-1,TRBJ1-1,CASSSTGGNTEAFF
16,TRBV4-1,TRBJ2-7,CASSQEHSSSSYEQYF